This TCR beta chain was sequenced for a study of T-cell memory formation after mild COVID-19. TCRdb redid the calling of the 5' RACE reads with MiXCR, one entry per CDR3 protein. There are around 200,000 distinct CDR3 sequences in the sample; 16% occur only once, and approximately 2% lies in the top ten. The CDR3 loop spans 13 amino acids. The V gene's germline CDR1 is MGHRA and CDR2 YSYEKL. V was pared by 1 base and J by 7 bases, with 11 bases between. This clonotype came up a few times. This TCR came from an adult woman who had mild COVID-19 (a few samples of this study predate the infection). Cell type and time point are not known. The sample comprised PBMCs or a T cell subset sorted from them (not recorded which). V and J are TRBV4-1 and TRBJ2-7; D uncertain. In DNA form, the CDR3 reads TGCGCCAGCAGCCAAGTGTACAACGCAGAGCAGTACTTC. The encoded protein is CASSQVYNAEQYF.